These 8 T cell receptor beta chains came from one sample sequenced in a study of blood T cell repertoires in COVID-19 (TCRdb year 2020). The library was generated by the immunoSEQ multiplex PCR assay. TCRdb re-hosts the immuneACCESS table, in-frame sequences only. Its copies lack some clones; in the studies checked, an unresolved V gene accounts for under half of them, and the cause for the rest is not known. For this sample there are about 69,000 clones; 79% appear just once. Clones ranked in the top ten supply 16% of the sample. Sequencing used peripheral blood. These receptors were taken from a man between 60 and 75 years old with acute or convalescent COVID-19.

This clone was seen more than once but under ten times. The V call is TRBV7-9, the J call TRBJ1-4, with TRBD1 as a possible D gene (5 bases). CDR3 length equals 14 residues. Germline CDR1 is SEHNR and CDR2 is FQNEAQ (reference sequence). V lost 5 bases and J lost 8, with 15 bases in between. The CDR3 region has the DNA TGTGCCAGCAGCCCCAGGACGGGGGGGGAAAAACTGTTTTTT. It is translated as CASSPRTGGEKLFF.

The genes are TRBV3-1 (or the pseudogene TRBV3-2) and TRBJ1-4, with D uncertain. In germline, CDR1 is LGHDT, CDR2 YNNKEL (reference sequence). V lost 1 base to trimming and J lost 8 bases, with 14 bases between them. This CDR3 is built from 15 residues. CDR3 sequence: CASSQGLEVREKLFF. The CDR3 bases are TGTGCCAGCAGCCAAGGCCTGGAGGTTCGGGAAAAACTGTTTTTT.

The chain has TRBV5-1 and TRBJ2-7; perhaps TRBD1 as D (7 bases). Looked up from germline, CDR1 is SGHRS and CDR2 is YFSETQ. This CDR3 region has 14 residues. V was trimmed by 0 bases and J by 6 bases, leaving 13 bases between them. The CDR3 spells CASSLGQGGVEQYF. Here the CDR3 DNA reads TGCGCCAGCAGCTTGGGACAGGGAGGTGTCGAGCAGTACTTC.

V gene TRBV7-3 combines with J gene TRBJ2-5; 14 bases are a match to TRBD2. The ends lost 5 bases at V and 1 base at J; junction bases unmatched: 9. This CDR3 has 18 amino acids. Germline CDR1 reads SGHTA; CDR2 reads FQGTGA. Here the CDR3 DNA reads TGTGCCAGCAGCCCTACGGGGACTAGCGGGGGACTCCAAGAGACCCAGTACTTC. Translated, it gives CASSPTGTSGGLQETQYF.

This rearrangement joins TRBV18 to TRBJ1-2; a weak D match, TRBD1 (5 bases). Trimming pared 5 bases from V and 4 bases from J, leaving 20 bases between. The length of the CDR3 is 16 residues. Germline V gives CDR1 KGHSH, CDR2 LQKENI. The CDR3 sequence is CASSSSGTASFYGYTF. The DNA for the CDR3 is TGTGCCAGCTCATCCTCCGGGACTGCGTCTTTCTATGGCTACACCTTC.

This chain uses TRBV6-2 or TRBV6-3 with TRBJ1-2; 7 bases fit TRBD1. The CDR3 length is 15 residues. Trimming at V came to 2 bases and at J to 2 bases, leaving 5 bases not matched to a gene. CDR1 and CDR2 (germline): MNHEY, SVGEGT. The CDR3: CASSYAGTVNYGYTF. CDR3 sequence (DNA): TGTGCCAGCAGTTACGCTGGGACAGTCAACTATGGCTACACCTTC.

The chain carries TRBV7-2 and TRBJ1-2, with TRBD1 matching over 9 bases. The CDR3 totals 18 residues. Germline lookup yields CDR1 SGHTA and CDR2 FQGNSA. V was clipped by 1 base and J by 5 bases; unmatched bases: 14. CDR3 in amino acids: CASSLGRQTGGSGYGYTF. Written as DNA, the CDR3 is TGTGCCAGCAGCTTAGGGAGACAAACAGGGGGCTCAGGATATGGCTACACCTTC.

The chain is built from TRBV18 and TRBJ1-1; D ambiguous. Germline lookup yields CDR1 KGHSH and CDR2 LQKENI. CDR3 length: 16 residues. The V gene lost 3 bases and the J gene lost 0 bases, with 14 bases spanning the gap. CDR3 loop: CASSPYRQAMNTEAFF. In DNA form, the CDR3 reads TGTGCCAGCTCACCCTACCGGCAGGCCATGAACACTGAAGCTTTCTTT.